This T cell receptor beta chain is drawn from a study of T-cell memory formation after mild COVID-19. Points from the study as a whole: Chiefly within CM and EM were the contracting CD4+ clones; CD8+ ones were within EMRA. Clones that got smaller from day 15 to 85 had even CD4/CD8, while clones growing later tipped toward CD4+.

TCRdb called the 5' RACE reads again in MiXCR, with one record for every CDR3 protein. Of around 420,000 distinct CDR3 sequences detected, roughly 26% appear once; the ten largest clones hold roughly 9.7%. In regard to this clonotype: Its target is not known.

The receptor comes from an adult woman who had mild COVID-19 (a few samples of this study predate the infection). Cell type and time point are not known. The sequencing input was PBMCs or a T cell subset sorted from them (not recorded which).

In DNA, the CDR3 is TGCGCCAGCAGCCCCACGACAGGGCCGGAGCAGCCCCAGCATTTT. Protein: CASSPTTGPEQPQHF. The chain is built from TRBV5-1 and TRBJ1-5, with 7 bases that match TRBD1. Trimming cost V 4 bases and J 7 bases; bases outside gene matches: 11. Germline lookup yields CDR1 SGHRS and CDR2 YFSETQ. The CDR3 is 15 residues long. Based on the CDR3 plus reference TRBV5-1 and TRBJ1-5, the full variable domain is KAGVTQTPRYLIKTRGQQVTLSCSPISGHRSVSWYQQTPGQGLQFLFEYFSETQRNKGNFPGRFSGRQFSNSRSEMNVSTLELGDSALYLCASSPTTGPEQPQHFGDGTRLSIL.